Below, 28 T cell receptor beta chains from the same sample are listed, as sequenced in a study of cytomegalovirus exposure and HLA in healthy donors. PCR primers comprised 60 Vbeta and 13 Jbeta primers. Only in-frame clones appear in the TCRdb table, and some are missing; sequencing was by immunoSEQ multiplex PCR. The table records some 130,000 clones, just under 80% of them present only once. The sequencing input was PBMCs. All receptors derive from a male donor in good health and CMV-seronegative.

J is TRBJ2-5 and V is TRBV5-1, with D possibly TRBD1 on 5 matching bases. Germline loops: CDR1 SGHRS, CDR2 YFSETQ. This CDR3 region has 13 residues. V was clipped by 4 bases and J by 2 bases, with 9 bases between them. The CDR3 protein is CASSPGPQETQYF. In nucleotides, the CDR3 is TGCGCCAGCAGCCCAGGGCCGCAAGAGACCCAGTACTTC. The whole variable domain, filled in from reference TRBV5-1 and TRBJ2-5, reads KAGVTQTPRYLIKTRGQQVTLSCSPISGHRSVSWYQQTPGQGLQFLFEYFSETQRNKGNFPGRFSGRQFSNSRSEMNVSTLELGDSALYLCASSPGPQETQYFGPGTRLLVL.

There are a few counts of this clone. The chain uses TRBV2 and TRBJ1-1; perhaps TRBD1 as D (5 bases). The CDR3 loop spans 12 amino acids. Germline V gene data show CDR1 as SNHLY and CDR2 as FYNNEI. Deletions cut 4 bases from V and 4 bases from J, with 7 bases between. The DNA of the CDR3 is TGTGCCAGCAGTGCGGGGGGCACTGAAGCTTTCTTT. Protein sequence: CASSAGGTEAFF.

This chain connects TRBV15 to TRBJ2-2, with 7 bases aligning to TRBD1. V shed 2 bases and J 3 bases; nucleotides not matched to a gene: 3. This CDR3 comprises 15 residues. Per the germline V gene, CDR1 is LNHNV and CDR2 is YYDKDF (reference sequence). The CDR3 DNA follows: TGTGCCACCAGCAGACTGGGGACAGACACCGGGGAGCTGTTTTTT. This gives the protein CATSRLGTDTGELFF.

V is TRBV5-4 and J is TRBJ2-7; TRBD2 matches at 12 bases. Germline-derived CDR1 and CDR2 are SGHNT and YYREEE (reference sequence). V lost 4 bases and J lost 5; bases outside the gene matches: 7. The CDR3 consists of 15 residues. CDR3 sequence reads: CASSRRLAGENEQYF. CDR3 bases: TGTGCCAGCAGCCGACGACTAGCGGGGGAGAACGAGCAGTACTTC.

This clone occurred a few times. The chain joins TRBV7-9 to TRBJ2-7; 10 positions agree with TRBD1. Germline V CDR1 and CDR2: SEHNR, FQNEAQ (reference sequence). V trimming: 5 bases; J trimming: 6 bases; junction bases outside the gene matches: 10. The CDR3 has 15 amino acids. CDR3 region: CASSVSRDRGGEQYF. CDR3 DNA sequence: TGTGCCAGCAGCGTAAGCCGGGACAGGGGAGGCGAGCAGTACTTC.

The chain combines TRBV7-3 with TRBJ2-1; 8 nucleotides line up with TRBD1. Per germline, CDR1 SGHTA and CDR2 FQGTGA. Trimming at V came to 3 bases and at J to 4 bases, leaving 5 bases not matched to a gene. The CDR3 length is 15 residues. CDR3 sequence: CASSFGTGAYNEQFF. DNA of the CDR3: TGTGCCAGCAGCTTTGGGACAGGAGCATACAATGAGCAGTTCTTC.

The V and J genes are TRBV18 and TRBJ2-3; 8 bases align to TRBD2. Germline V CDR1 and CDR2: KGHSH, LQKENI. V gave up 2 bases and J gave up 0 bases; unmatched junction bases: 7. The CDR3 is 17 residues long. The CDR3 loop reads CASSPLPLAGSTDTQYF. As DNA, the CDR3 is TGTGCCAGCTCACCATTGCCTTTAGCGGGGAGCACAGATACGCAGTATTTT.

This clone was observed a few times. The genes are TRBV7-3 and TRBJ1-1; D is unresolved. Germline V CDR1 and CDR2: SGHTA, FQGTGA. This CDR3 contains 14 residues. V lost 0 bases and J 2 bases, leaving 7 bases between the germline ends. CDR3 in amino acids: CASSLTGGNTEAFF. The DNA for the CDR3 is TGTGCCAGCAGCTTAACTGGAGGAAACACTGAAGCTTTCTTT.

V usage is TRBV1 and J usage is TRBJ2-1; TRBD2, the table's D call, lacks a check against the DNA. TRBV1 is shown as a pseudogene. The CDR3 has 16 residues. This CDR3 reads CTSSQVSGGPHNEQFF. The CDR3, as DNA: TGCACCAGCAGCCAAGTCTCGGGGGGACCACACAATGAGCAGTTCTTC.

The chain carries TRBV5-1 and TRBJ2-6, with D maybe TRBD1 (6 bases). CDR3 length equals 16 residues. V was trimmed by 7 bases and J by 0 bases, leaving 14 bases between them. From germline, CDR1 is SGHRS and CDR2 YFSETQ. The CDR3 DNA follows: TGCGCCAGCCACCGGGACATGAGCTCTGGGGCCAACGTCCTGACTTTC. This sequence encodes CASHRDMSSGANVLTF.

The rearrangement uses TRBV5-5 and TRBJ1-2; the D is unclear. The V gene's germline CDR1 is SGHKS and CDR2 YYEKEE (reference sequence). This CDR3 comprises 13 residues. V lost 4 bases and J lost 8, with 15 bases in between. The CDR3 bases are TGTGCCAGCAGCCCCCCTTGGAGCTCGGGCTACACCTTC. Translated: CASSPPWSSGYTF.

The gene calls are TRBV2 and TRBJ1-3, with 9 bases identical to TRBD1. CDR1 and CDR2 from the germline V gene are SNHLY and FYNNEI. V gave up 8 bases and J gave up 0 bases; unmatched junction bases: 8. The CDR3 consists of 16 residues. The CDR3: CASLRTGASSGNTIYF. The CDR3 bases are TGTGCCAGCTTAAGGACAGGGGCTTCCTCTGGAAACACCATATATTTT.

The CDR3 protein is CASSWGLGYEQYF. The CDR3 DNA follows: TGTGCCAGCAGTTGGGGACTAGGCTACGAGCAGTACTTC. This chain connects TRBV6-6 to TRBJ2-7, with 8 nucleotides matching TRBD2. Germline CDR1 and CDR2: MNHNY and SVGAGI (reference sequence). The V segment lost 4 bases and the J segment 3 bases; nucleotides outside the gene matches: 2. The CDR3 totals 13 residues.

The chain uses TRBV27 and TRBJ1-2; TRBD1 matches at 10 bases. The CDR3 spans 15 residues. The J segment lost 2 bases and the V segment lost 1 base, leaving 1 base of the junction unmatched. The germline CDR1 and CDR2 sequences are MNHEY and SMNVEV (reference sequence). The CDR3 DNA follows: TGTGCCAGCAGTTTATGGGGACAGGGGAACTATGGCTACACCTTC. Translation gives CASSLWGQGNYGYTF.

V usage is TRBV27 and J usage is TRBJ2-3; 9 nucleotides agree with TRBD1. The V gene's germline CDR1 is MNHEY and CDR2 SMNVEV (reference sequence). This CDR3 contains 15 residues. The ends lost 5 bases at V and 4 bases at J; junction bases unmatched: 7. CDR3 nucleotide sequence: TGTGCCAGCAGTGAGGACAGGGGTCCTGCAGATACGCAGTATTTT. Residues: CASSEDRGPADTQYF.

The V gene is TRBV5-6, the J gene TRBJ2-7; TRBD1 agrees at 10 bases. Unmatched junction bases numbered 2, after V lost 3 bases and J lost 2 bases. This CDR3 has 14 amino acids. Germline V CDR1 and CDR2: SGHDT, YYEEEE. DNA of the CDR3: TGTGCCAGCAGCTGGGGGACAGGGGCCTACGAGCAGTACTTC. Translated, it gives CASSWGTGAYEQYF.

V and J are TRBV7-9 and TRBJ2-1; 9 bases fit TRBD1. Trimming at V came to 5 bases and at J to 0 bases, leaving 2 bases not matched to a gene. The CDR3 has 15 residues. Germline V gives CDR1 SEHNR, CDR2 FQNEAQ (reference sequence). CDR3 DNA sequence: TGTGCCAGCAGCGTGGGACAGGGCTCCTACAATGAGCAGTTCTTC. It encodes CASSVGQGSYNEQFF.

The rearrangement uses TRBV19 and TRBJ1-2, with 7 positions matching TRBD1. V lost 3 bases and J lost 2; bases outside the gene matches: 6. CDR3 length equals 15 residues. Per germline, CDR1 LNHDA and CDR2 SQIVND (reference sequence). The DNA for the CDR3 is TGTGCCAGTAGTATTGAGCCAGGGGGGAACTATGGCTACACCTTC. Protein product: CASSIEPGGNYGYTF.

This clone came up once. The gene calls are TRBV19 and TRBJ2-7, with D perhaps TRBD2 (6 bases). The CDR3 has 16 amino acids. Germline V gives CDR1 LNHDA, CDR2 SQIVND (reference sequence). V lost 6 bases and J lost 5, with 23 bases in between. CDR3 sequence (DNA): TGTGCCAGTAGAGGCGCGGGGTCGGAAGCGTACCACGAGCAGTACTTC. Its protein product is CASRGAGSEAYHEQYF.

The V and J genes are TRBV14 and TRBJ1-1, with 8 bases that match TRBD1. Germline assignment: CDR1 SGHDN and CDR2 FVKESK. This CDR3 spans 13 amino acids. V lost 4 bases, J lost 7 bases, and 5 bases stayed unmatched. The CDR3 bases are TGTGCCAGCAGCCCGACAGGGGAGGATGAAGCTTTCTTT. Its translation: CASSPTGEDEAFF.

This clone was detected only once. V is TRBV5-1 and J is TRBJ2-5; 10 nucleotides align to TRBD1. Trimming at V came to 4 bases and at J to 1 base, leaving 4 bases not matched to a gene. The CDR3 consists of 15 residues. Germline-derived CDR1 and CDR2 are SGHRS and YFSETQ. This CDR3 reads CASSPDRGGQETQYF. As DNA, the CDR3 is TGCGCCAGCAGCCCGGACAGGGGGGGCCAAGAGACCCAGTACTTC.

This chain uses TRBV10-3 with TRBJ1-2; 7 nucleotides align to TRBD1. This CDR3 contains 13 residues. V shed 6 bases, J shed 2 bases, and the junction held 3 bases outside the gene matches. CDR1 and CDR2 (germline): ENHRY, SYGVKD. The CDR3 spells CAISDRENYGYTF. CDR3 nucleotide sequence: TGTGCCATCAGCGACAGGGAAAACTATGGCTACACCTTC.

CDR3 in amino acids: CASSLSGWPMEGNQPQHF. The CDR3 nucleotides read TGTGCCAGCAGCTTATCAGGGTGGCCAATGGAAGGCAATCAGCCCCAGCATTTT. This chain joins TRBV7-9 and TRBJ1-5, with a possible D match to TRBD1 (5 bases). This CDR3 is 18 amino acids long. Trimming removed 2 bases at V and 2 bases at J, with 19 bases between. Germline V gene sequence: CDR1 SEHNR, CDR2 FQNEAQ (reference sequence).

The chain couples TRBV4-1 to TRBJ1-2; the D gene is possibly TRBD1 (5 bases). Trimming took off 0 bases at V and 4 bases at J, with 12 bases between the two ends. In germline, CDR1 is MGHRA, CDR2 YSYEKL. The CDR3 is made up of 15 amino acids. The CDR3 sequence: CASSQEGGEGYGYTF. The CDR3 DNA is TGCGCCAGCAGCCAAGAAGGAGGGGAGGGCTATGGCTACACCTTC.

The rearrangement uses TRBV27 and TRBJ2-5; a possible D gene is TRBD1 (5 bases). The J call may be incorrect, as the DNA end agrees better with TRBJ2-7. Germline V CDR1 and CDR2: MNHEY, SMNVEV (reference sequence). The CDR3 length is 14 residues. CDR3 nucleotides: TGTGCCAGCAGTTTAACGCCAGGGCCCTACGAGCAGTACTTC. It encodes CASSLTPGPYEQYF.

The chain couples TRBV13 to TRBJ1-1; 8 nucleotides line up with TRBD1. There are 15 residues in the CDR3. With 5 bases clipped from V and 6 bases from J, the junction kept 11 bases outside the gene matches. Germline V lookup: CDR1 PRHDT, CDR2 FYEKMQ (reference sequence). CDR3 bases: TGTGCCAGCAGCCCACGACAGGGGAGAAACGCTGAAGCTTTCTTT. It is translated as CASSPRQGRNAEAFF.

The chain has TRBV13 and TRBJ2-5, with TRBD2 as a possible D gene (7 bases). The CDR3 contains 14 residues. V dropped 7 bases and J dropped 1 base, with 13 bases sitting between them. Germline CDR1 is PRHDT and CDR2 is FYEKMQ (reference sequence). The DNA for the CDR3 is TGTGCCAGCACCTGGGGGGGCATCCAAGAGACCCAGTACTTC. It specifies CASTWGGIQETQYF.

The rearrangement uses TRBV5-1 and TRBJ2-5; 9 bases fit TRBD1. The last part of the DNA fits TRBJ2-7 better; the J call may be wrong. This CDR3 comprises 14 residues. Germline lookup yields CDR1 SGHRS and CDR2 YFSETQ. Written as DNA, the CDR3 is TGCGCCAGCAGCTTGGCGGGACAGGGCTACGAGCAGTACTTC. It specifies CASSLAGQGYEQYF.